These 3 T cell receptor beta chains were all obtained from the same sample, sequenced in a study of T cells after yellow fever vaccination. TCRdb ran MiXCR on the 5' RACE reads and lists one entry per CDR3 protein. Of 200,000 to 300,000 distinct CDR3 sequences in the sample, over 10% were seen once. Sequences were derived from CD4+ T cells sorted from PBMCs, sampled 45 days after the yellow fever booster vaccination. These receptors all stem from a man aged 30 to 39 who received the YFV17D yellow fever vaccine.

The J gene is TRBJ2-7, the V gene TRBV10-3; D unclear. CDR1 is ENHRY, CDR2 SYGVKD, per germline. The CDR3 runs 15 residues. V shed 1 base and J shed 0 bases, with 10 bases lying between them. CDR3 sequence reads: CAISEFLQASYEQYF. In nucleotides, the CDR3 is TGTGCCATCAGTGAGTTCCTCCAGGCCTCCTACGAGCAGTACTTC.

The chain recombines TRBV7-2 with TRBJ2-1; D call uncertain. This CDR3 region has 14 residues. Germline V gene data show CDR1 as SGHTA and CDR2 as FQGNSA. V was pared by 3 bases and J by 3 bases, with 9 bases between. For the CDR3, the DNA is TGTGCCAGCAGCTTGATGAGAAACTACAATGAGCAGTTCTTC. It specifies CASSLMRNYNEQFF.

This clonotype occurred a few times. This rearrangement joins TRBV4-3 to TRBJ2-2; D gene ambiguous. The CDR3 has 14 amino acids. Per the germline V gene, CDR1 is LGHNA and CDR2 is YSLEER. The V and J ends lost 6 bases and 2 bases respectively, with 10 bases between them. The CDR3 region is CASSQRGNTGELFF. For the CDR3, the DNA is TGCGCCAGCAGTCAACGTGGAAACACCGGGGAGCTGTTTTTT.